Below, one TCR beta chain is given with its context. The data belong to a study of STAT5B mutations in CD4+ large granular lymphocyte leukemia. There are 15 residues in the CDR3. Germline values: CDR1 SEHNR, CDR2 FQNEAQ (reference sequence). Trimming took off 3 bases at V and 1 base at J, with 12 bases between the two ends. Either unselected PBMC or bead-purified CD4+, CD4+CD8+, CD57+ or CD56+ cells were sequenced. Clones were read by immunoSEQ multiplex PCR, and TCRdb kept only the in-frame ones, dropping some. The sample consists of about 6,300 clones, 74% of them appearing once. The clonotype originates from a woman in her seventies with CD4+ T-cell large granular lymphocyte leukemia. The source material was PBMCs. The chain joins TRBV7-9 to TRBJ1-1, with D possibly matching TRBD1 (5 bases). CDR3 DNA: TGTGCCAGCAGCTTCGGGGGTTCGGGGAACACTGAAGCTTTCTTT. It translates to CASSFGGSGNTEAFF.